A few counts support the clone carrying this T cell receptor (beta chain). V lost 1 base, J lost 5 bases, and 6 bases stayed unmatched. Per germline, CDR1 SQVTM and CDR2 ANQGSEA. This CDR3 is 15 amino acids long. Sample treatment: oral pan-JAK inhibitor, 5-10 mg twice daily. Peripheral blood and lesional scalp punch biopsies were taken from alopecia areata patients. These data originate in a study of CD8+ T cells in alopecia areata. Investigators isolated RNA and reverse transcribed it into cDNA to act as the sequencing template. Clones were read by immunoSEQ multiplex PCR, and TCRdb kept only the in-frame ones, dropping some. Of hundreds of thousands of clones listed, roughly 50% are singletons.

This rearrangement joins TRBV29-1 to TRBJ2-5, with 11 nucleotides matching TRBD2. The sequence was collected from a human donor with alopecia areata. The material sequenced was CD4+ T cells sorted from blood, taken at week 24, from a patient treated with tofacitinib. CDR3 loop: CSVEGLAGPGETQYF. The DNA for the CDR3 is TGCAGCGTTGAAGGACTAGCGGGGCCAGGGGAGACCCAGTACTTC.